This TCR beta chain emerged from a study of blood T cell repertoires in COVID-19. Germline V gene lookup returns CDR1 SGHTA and CDR2 FQGNSA. This CDR3 has 14 residues. V lost 3 bases and J 7 bases, leaving 15 bases between the germline ends. TCRdb's table, derived via immunoSEQ multiplex PCR, lists solely in-frame clones and lacks some. The sample has 210,000 or so clones, roughly nine tenths seen once. The origin of this receptor is a man aged 25-45 years who had recovered from COVID-19. The specimen was PBMCs or T cells enriched from blood (not recorded which). The chain has TRBV7-2 and TRBJ1-1; no clear D gene. The CDR3 reads CASSFTLPSGEAFF. The CDR3 DNA reads as TGTGCCAGCAGCTTTACCCTCCCGAGCGGTGAAGCTTTCTTT. The variable domain in full, with the rest retrieved from reference TRBV7-2 and TRBJ1-1, is GAGVSQSPSNKVTEKGKDVELRCDPISGHTALYWYRQSLGQGLEFLIYFQGNSAPDKSGLPSDRFSAERTGGSVSTLTIQRTQQEDSAVYLCASSFTLPSGEAFFGQGTRLTVV.